This T cell receptor beta chain was documented in a study of cytomegalovirus exposure and HLA in healthy donors. The CDR3 length is 14 residues. Trimming took off 0 bases at V and 8 bases at J, with 16 bases between the two ends. Looked up from germline, CDR1 is SQVTM and CDR2 is ANQGSEA. A multiplex PCR was run with 60 Vbeta primers and 13 Jbeta primers. Produced via immunoSEQ multiplex PCR; TCRdb's table is partial and in-frame only. The sample lists tens of thousands of clones, nearly 85% occurring once. What was sequenced was PBMCs. The chain has TRBV29-1 and TRBJ1-2, with D possibly being TRBD1 (5 bases). The source of this sequence is a man younger than 45 in good health and CMV-seronegative. This CDR3 reads CSVEEGSGLGGYTF. CDR3 DNA sequence: TGCAGCGTTGAAGAAGGTTCAGGGTTGGGGGGCTACACCTTC. The variable domain in full, with the rest retrieved from reference TRBV29-1 and TRBJ1-2, is SAVISQKPSRDICQRGTSLTIQCQVDSQVTMMFWYRQQPGQSLTLIATANQGSEATYESGFVIDKFPISRPNLTFSTLTVSNMSPEDSSIYLCSVEEGSGLGGYTFGSGTRLTVV.